Presented here are 7 T cell receptor beta chains from one specimen sequenced in a study of blood T cell repertoires in COVID-19. TCRdb's copy holds only in-frame clones and misses some; the assay was immunoSEQ multiplex PCR. The repertoire consists of 150,000 to 200,000 clones, with less than 90% occurring once and the leading ten covering approximately 4.7%. Material for sequencing was PBMCs or T cells enriched from blood (not recorded which). These receptor sequences come from a woman aged 45-65 years who had recovered from COVID-19.

In DNA form, the CDR3 reads TGTGCCAGCATGGAGGCCAGCGGGAGGGAGTGCGAGCAGTACGTC. This sequence encodes CASMEASGRECEQYV. This chain joins TRBV6-4 and TRBJ2-7; 10 nucleotides agree with TRBD2. The CDR3 runs 15 residues. Trimming removed 7 bases from V and 6 bases from J; junction bases left unmatched: 12. Germline V gene lookup returns CDR1 MRHNA and CDR2 SNTAGT.

J is TRBJ1-1 and V is TRBV6-5, with 7 bases identical to TRBD1. The CDR3 totals 13 residues. The germline V gene has CDR1 MNHEY and CDR2 SVGAGI. Trimming cost V 4 bases and J 5 bases; bases outside gene matches: 4. The CDR3 is CASSSSTGTEAFF. As DNA, the CDR3 is TGTGCCAGCAGTTCCTCGACAGGGACTGAAGCTTTCTTT.

The chain recombines TRBV10-1 with TRBJ1-1; D remains unclear. The CDR3 runs to 16 residues. Trimming took 2 bases from V and 6 from J, leaving 19 bases between them. Germline assignment: CDR1 WNHNN and CDR2 SYGVQD (reference sequence). CDR3 in amino acids: CASSERRAGVPPEAFF. DNA of the CDR3: TGCGCCAGCAGTGAGAGGCGGGCAGGCGTACCCCCTGAAGCTTTCTTT.

CDR3 nucleotide sequence: TGTGCCAGCTCACCAGGAGGTGGAGGGAGTACTGAAGCTTTCTTT. It codes for CASSPGGGGSTEAFF. This chain joins TRBV18 and TRBJ1-1; D unclear. Trimming took off 2 bases at V and 5 bases at J, with 15 bases between the two ends. Per germline, CDR1 KGHSH and CDR2 LQKENI. The CDR3 runs to 15 residues.

The J gene is TRBJ1-4, the V gene TRBV28; D not resolved. Trimming pared 3 bases from V and 5 bases from J, leaving 7 bases between. Germline-derived CDR1 and CDR2 are MDHEN and SYDVKM. The CDR3 consists of 13 residues. The CDR3 protein is CASSLVLNEKLFF. In DNA form, the CDR3 reads TGTGCCAGCAGTTTGGTCCTAAATGAAAAACTGTTTTTT.

The chain recombines TRBV5-1 with TRBJ2-5; D is perhaps TRBD1 (6 bases). V dropped 2 bases and J dropped 2 bases, with 7 bases sitting between them. From germline, CDR1 is SGHRS and CDR2 YFSETQ. This CDR3 comprises 13 residues. CDR3 sequence: CASSFTGQETQYF. The CDR3 region has the DNA TGCGCCAGCAGCTTTACAGGGCAAGAGACCCAGTACTTC.

Details on this clone: This may stem from a read error, because a much larger clone lies one nucleotide away. The V call is TRBV19, the J call TRBJ2-2; D is perhaps TRBD2 (6 bases). Looked up from germline, CDR1 is LNHDA and CDR2 is SQIVND (reference sequence). Between the trimmed V and J ends, which lost 6 bases and 9 bases, there was a span of 17 bases. This CDR3 comprises 14 residues. Here the CDR3 reads CASRPGTEARELFF. Written as DNA, the CDR3 is TGTGCCAGTAGACCCGGGACTGAAGCCAGGGAGCTGTTTTTT. Full variable domain (remainder filled in from reference TRBV19 and TRBJ2-2): DGGITQSPKYLFRKEGQNVTLSCEQNLNHDAMYWYRQDPGQGLRLIYYSQIVNDFQKGDIAEGYSVSREKKESFPLTVTSAQKNPTAFYLCASRPGTEARELFFGEGSRLTVL.